This T cell receptor beta chain was observed in a study of T cell repertoires in cytomegalovirus infection. Regarding the study as a whole: Clonotypes of TCR beta that were HLA-C-restricted and CMV-specific dominated the ex vivo response. The cumulative frequency of public TCR beta families identified carriers of CMV plus the relevant HLA.

V gave up 5 bases and J gave up 4 bases, with 18 bases separating them. This CDR3 is built from 15 residues. Germline CDR1 SGHAT, CDR2 FQNNGV. This clonotype came up many times. Its antigen is not known. TCRdb itself ran the reads through MiXCR, one entry per CDR3 protein. The repertoire holds approximately 270,000 distinct CDR3 sequences, with 20% to 25% as singletons. The clonotype was recovered from a human donor in good health (CMV status not recorded). Some clones in this sample may be carry-over from other donors' samples. The material sequenced was cultured PBMCs, taken from culture after CMV antigen stimulation. The rearrangement joins TRBV11-2 to TRBJ2-7, with a weak D call TRBD2 (6 bases). Here the CDR3 reads CASSQDPGLGYEQYF. The CDR3 DNA follows: TGTGCCAGCAGCCAGGATCCGGGACTGGGATACGAGCAGTACTTC.